The 15 T cell receptor beta chains given below trace back to one sample, sequenced in a study of T cell responses to AZD1222 COVID-19 vaccine. Some clones are missing from TCRdb's copy, which holds only in-frame ones; the method was immunoSEQ multiplex PCR. Of fewer than 150,000 clones detected, roughly 91% appear once; the ten largest clones hold approximately 5%. The source was peripheral blood, collected 28 days after the second AZD1222 dose. The receptor source for this set is an adult who received the AZD1222 COVID-19 vaccine.

The genes are TRBV3-1 (or the pseudogene TRBV3-2) and TRBJ1-6; D is uncertain. Between the trimmed V and J ends, which lost 1 base and 9 bases, there was a span of 13 bases. The CDR3 contains 15 residues. Germline V gene sequence: CDR1 LGHDT, CDR2 YNNKEL (reference sequence). Here the CDR3 DNA reads TGTGCCAGCAGCCAAGTTCAGGTCCGGAGTTCACCCCTCCACTTT. Encoded protein: CASSQVQVRSSPLHF.

This chain uses TRBV29-1 with TRBJ1-2; 7 nucleotides line up with TRBD1. V lost 3 bases and J lost 3; bases outside the gene matches: 10. Looked up from germline, CDR1 is SQVTM and CDR2 is ANQGSEA. This CDR3 comprises 15 residues. In DNA, the CDR3 is TGCAGCGTTGATGGCGAGTGGGACAGAGACTATGGCTACACCTTC. Protein: CSVDGEWDRDYGYTF.

The CDR3 coding sequence is TGCGCCAGCAGCCCTTACGGCGGAGGGGCTGATGAAAAACTGTTTTTT. This codes for CASSPYGGGADEKLFF. The rearrangement joins TRBV5-1 to TRBJ1-4; D perhaps matches TRBD1 (5 bases). V was cut by 4 bases and J by 6 bases, with 19 bases left in between. In germline, CDR1 is SGHRS, CDR2 YFSETQ. The CDR3 loop spans 16 amino acids. Full variable domain (missing parts from reference TRBV5-1 and TRBJ1-4): KAGVTQTPRYLIKTRGQQVTLSCSPISGHRSVSWYQQTPGQGLQFLFEYFSETQRNKGNFPGRFSGRQFSNSRSEMNVSTLELGDSALYLCASSPYGGGADEKLFFGSGTQLSVL.

This clone was observed once. The chain employs TRBV5-1 and TRBJ1-2, with D possibly matching TRBD1 (5 bases). Germline-derived CDR1 and CDR2 are SGHRS and YFSETQ. CDR3 length equals 16 residues. Trimming left V 3 bases short and J 8 bases short, with 23 bases between. CDR3 nucleotide sequence: TGCGCCAGCAGCTACCTCCCAGAGGGGCCCCTGGGAGGCTACACCTTC. Residues: CASSYLPEGPLGGYTF.

The chain recombines TRBV27 with TRBJ1-6; 9 nucleotides line up with TRBD1. J was trimmed by 13 bases and V by 3 bases; bases with no gene match: 1. The CDR3 runs to 12 residues. Looked up from germline, CDR1 is MNHEY and CDR2 is SMNVEV (reference sequence). This CDR3 is CASSFDRGPLHF. Written as DNA, the CDR3 is TGTGCCAGCAGTTTTGACAGGGGGCCCCTCCACTTT.

The chain joins TRBV10-2 to TRBJ2-7; D is tentatively TRBD1 or TRBD2 (5 bases each). V lost 9 bases and J lost 2, with 14 bases in between. The germline V gene encodes CDR1 WSHSY and CDR2 SAAADI. The CDR3 runs 13 residues. Written as DNA, the CDR3 is TGCGCCAGTAAGGGACCGGCAGCCTACGAGCAGTACTTC. This gives the protein CASKGPAAYEQYF.

CDR3 in DNA: TGTGCCAGCAGCTTGACAGGGGAGGGGAACACTGAAGCTTTCTTT. This sequence encodes CASSLTGEGNTEAFF. J is TRBJ1-1 and V is TRBV7-2, with 8 bases lining up with TRBD1. The CDR3 consists of 15 residues. Germline V lookup: CDR1 SGHTA, CDR2 FQGNSA. J lost 1 base, V lost 3 bases, and 4 bases had no gene match.

The J gene is TRBJ1-3, the V gene TRBV2, with TRBD1 as a possible D gene (6 bases). Germline V gives CDR1 SNHLY, CDR2 FYNNEI. The CDR3 has 16 amino acids. V was shortened by 7 bases and J by 0 bases, with 16 bases between the two germline ends. The CDR3 protein is CASTKDSGPSGNTIYF. The CDR3 nucleotides read TGTGCCAGCACAAAGGACAGCGGACCCTCTGGAAACACCATATATTTT.

The chain employs TRBV4-2 and TRBJ1-6; D is undetermined. CDR1 and CDR2 (germline): LGHNA, YNFKEQ. The CDR3 is 14 residues long. Trimming cost V 2 bases and J 5 bases, with 7 bases left between them. CDR3 loop: CASSQRQHNSPLHF. The CDR3 bases are TGTGCCAGCAGCCAAAGGCAGCATAATTCACCCCTCCACTTT.

The sample holds one count of this clone. The chain carries TRBV12-5 and TRBJ1-1, with a possible D match to TRBD1 (5 bases). Germline V gene lookup returns CDR1 LGHNT and CDR2 FRNRAP. This CDR3 is 15 amino acids long. V lost 5 bases and J 4 bases, leaving 17 bases between the germline ends. CDR3 sequence (DNA): TGTGCTAGTGGTCGGGACGGGGGAGCCGGCACTGAAGCTTTCTTT. Its translation: CASGRDGGAGTEAFF. Full variable domain (remainder filled in from reference TRBV12-5 and TRBJ1-1): DARVTQTPRHKVTEMGQEVTMRCQPILGHNTVFWYRQTMMQGLELLAYFRNRAPLDDSGMPKDRFSAEMPDATLATLKIQPSEPRDSAVYFCASGRDGGAGTEAFFGQGTRLTVV.

The J gene is TRBJ2-3, the V gene TRBV5-5; D is ambiguous. Per the germline V gene, CDR1 is SGHKS and CDR2 is YYEKEE (reference sequence). The CDR3 is 12 residues long. V was shortened by 0 bases and J by 4 bases, with 3 bases between the two germline ends. The CDR3 spells CASSLASDTQYF. CDR3 bases: TGTGCCAGCAGCTTGGCATCAGATACGCAGTATTTT.

The gene calls are TRBV19 and TRBJ2-3; D is unclear. This CDR3 has 11 residues. Looked up from germline, CDR1 is LNHDA and CDR2 is SQIVND (reference sequence). V was pared by 6 bases and J by 6 bases, with 7 bases between. This CDR3 reads CASSIYDTQYF. CDR3 nucleotides: TGTGCCAGTAGCATCTACGATACGCAGTATTTT.

The CDR3: CASSEARAQPQHF. The CDR3 nucleotides are TGTGCCAGCAGTGAAGCGCGGGCTCAGCCCCAGCATTTT. The J gene is TRBJ1-5, the V gene TRBV6-1, with D unresolved. Germline-derived CDR1 and CDR2 are MNHNS and SASEGT. The CDR3 length is 13 residues. V lost 0 bases to trimming and J lost 6 bases, with 6 bases between them.

V is TRBV5-1 and J is TRBJ2-3; a possible D gene is TRBD1 (5 bases). Germline CDR1 and CDR2: SGHRS and YFSETQ. The CDR3 contains 13 residues. V shed 2 bases and J shed 4 bases, with 8 bases lying between them. The CDR3 protein is CASSFTGPDTQYF. The DNA of the CDR3 is TGCGCCAGCAGCTTTACAGGCCCAGATACGCAGTATTTT. The complete variable domain, with remaining parts taken from reference TRBV5-1 and TRBJ2-3, reads KAGVTQTPRYLIKTRGQQVTLSCSPISGHRSVSWYQQTPGQGLQFLFEYFSETQRNKGNFPGRFSGRQFSNSRSEMNVSTLELGDSALYLCASSFTGPDTQYFGPGTRLTVL.

The chain recombines TRBV27 with TRBJ2-4, with D possibly matching TRBD1 (7 bases). CDR1 and CDR2 from the germline V gene are MNHEY and SMNVEV (reference sequence). V lost 5 bases and J 1 base, leaving 15 bases between the germline ends. The CDR3 loop spans 16 amino acids. The CDR3 is CASSPYRGGAKNIQYF. CDR3 sequence (DNA): TGTGCCAGCAGTCCCTACAGGGGAGGTGCCAAAAACATTCAGTACTTC.